This T cell receptor (beta chain) was captured in a study of OX40 agonist ivuxolimab in advanced cancers. Study details: Dose-escalation patients were diagnosed with hepatocellular carcinoma, melanoma, renal cell cancer or head and neck cancer.

Regarding this clone: Its matching antigen is unknown.

The study's findings and limits: At doses 0.1 to 3.0 mg/kg, CD4+ and CD8+ clones expanded.

The CDR3 sequence is 15 residues long. Germline V gives CDR1 SNHLY, CDR2 FYNNEI. Profiled with immunoSEQ multiplex PCR; TCRdb holds only in-frame clones, not every one. The sample shows tens of thousands of clones, over 90% of them seen only once. V gene TRBV2 combines with J gene TRBJ2-5; a possible D gene is TRBD1 (6 bases). The J call may be wrong; the DNA end is better matched by TRBJ2-7. The clonotype comes from an adult with an advanced solid tumor such as melanoma, head and neck, liver or kidney cancer. The specimen comprised CD4+ or CD8+ T cells sorted from blood, sampled in a trial of the OX40 agonist ivuxolimab. The CDR3, as DNA: TGTGCCAGCAGTGAATTAGGCAGGGGATCCTACGAGCAGTACTTC. Translation: CASSELGRGSYEQYF.